Sequencing of this TCR beta chain was carried out in a study of regulatory T cells in long-lasting Graves disease. Arm-PCR of CDR3 regions and iRepertoire HTBI primers were used to build TCR beta libraries. MiXCR, run by TCRdb on the multiplex PCR reads, gives a single entry per CDR3 protein. The table shows over 200,000 distinct CDR3 sequences, with around 20% occurring only once. CDR1 SNHLY and CDR2 FYNNEI come from the germline V gene. The CDR3 is 15 amino acids. The V end lost 1 base, the J end lost 1 base, and 10 bases lay between the germline ends. Whole-study findings and limits: Those with persistent Graves' had less TCR diversity than newly diagnosed patients. Persistent disease exhibited a predilection for TRBV28, TRBJ1-2 and TRBJ2-5.

Time point denoted: newly diagnosed GD, antithyroid drugs for less than 3 months. PBMCs were the source of the RNA used for TCR sequencing. As concerns this clonotype: The antigen is undetermined.

The gene calls are TRBV2 and TRBJ1-1, with unresolved D. This TCR was recovered from a female donor with Graves disease. The sample in question was peripheral blood mononuclear cells (PBMCs), obtained at new diagnosis, from a patient treated with antithyroid drugs. The CDR3 spells CASSEEVWTNTEAFF. DNA for the CDR3: TGTGCCAGCAGTGAAGAGGTTTGGACGAACACTGAAGCTTTCTTT.